What follows are 17 T cell receptor beta chains derived from one specimen sequenced in a study of metastatic and nonmetastatic thyroid tumors. MiXCR reprocessed the PCR reads for TCRdb. The sample has 25,000 to 35,000 clones, around a quarter seen once. All patients were untreated before thyroid surgery. The sequenced sample consisted of blood. These receptors all stem from a female donor with papillary thyroid cancer or a benign thyroid nodule (not recorded which). Some clones in this sample may be carry-over from other donors' samples.

In its sample, this clone ranks as medium-sized. The rearrangement links TRBV6-1 to TRBJ2-7, with 7 bases that match TRBD1. This CDR3 is 14 amino acids long. Germline-derived CDR1 and CDR2 are MNHNS and SASEGT. The trim removed 6 bases at V and 2 bases at J, leaving 7 bases unmatched. The CDR3 DNA follows: TGTGCCAGCAGCCCAAGGGACAGTACCTACGAGCAGTACTTC. Translated: CASSPRDSTYEQYF.

Ten or more counts support this clone. This chain connects TRBV9 to TRBJ2-1; the match to TRBD2 covers 7 bases. Per the germline V gene, CDR1 is SGDLS and CDR2 is YYNGEE. V was clipped by 2 bases and J by 9 bases; unmatched bases: 17. The CDR3 has 17 amino acids. The CDR3 DNA is TGTGCCAGCAGCGTCCGGGGAGGGCTAGTCGGAGTCCTTGAGCAGTTCTTC. This gives the protein CASSVRGGLVGVLEQFF.

The rearrangement links TRBV30 to TRBJ1-5; D uncertain. V lost 4 bases to trimming and J lost 2 bases, with 12 bases between them. In germline, CDR1 is GTSNPN, CDR2 SVGIG (reference sequence). The CDR3 is 14 residues long. The CDR3 region has the DNA TGTGCCTGGACTAAGGGAAACCGCAATCAGCCCCAGCATTTT. Its translation is CAWTKGNRNQPQHF.

This clone was observed many times. One base away lies a much larger clone, so this may be a sequencing read error. In DNA, the CDR3 is TGTGCCAGCAGCCCCCGGACTAGCGTGGAGACCCGGTACTTC. Translation: CASSPRTSVETRYF. The chain joins TRBV11-3 to TRBJ2-5, with TRBD2 matching over 9 bases. This CDR3 spans 14 amino acids. The germline V gene encodes CDR1 SGHNT and CDR2 YENEEA. The complete variable domain, with remaining parts taken from reference TRBV11-3 and TRBJ2-5, reads EAGVVQSPRYKIIEKKQPVAFWCNPISGHNTLYWYLQNLGQGPELLIRYENEEAVDDSQLPKDRFSAERLKGVDSTLKIQPAELGDSAVYLCASSPRTSVETRYFGPGTRLLVL.

CDR3 sequence (DNA): TGCAGTGCTAGTTCCGACTCCACTGAAGCTTTCTTT. Protein sequence: CSASSDSTEAFF. V is TRBV20-1 and J is TRBJ1-1; D is uncertain. CDR1 and CDR2 (germline): DFQATT, SNEGSKA (reference sequence). The ends were cut back, 3 bases at V and 4 bases at J, with 9 bases in the middle. The CDR3 covers 12 residues.

The table lists this clone with many counts. V gene TRBV20-1 combines with J gene TRBJ1-1; D remains ambiguous. Germline-derived CDR1 and CDR2 are DFQATT and SNEGSKA (reference sequence). The CDR3 length is 13 residues. Trimming pared 3 bases from V and 6 bases from J, leaving 14 bases between. The CDR3 spells CSARYTKVPEAFF. CDR3 in DNA: TGCAGTGCTAGGTACACCAAGGTGCCTGAAGCTTTCTTT.

This clone has more than one count but fewer than ten. The genes are TRBV18 and TRBJ2-4, with D perhaps matching TRBD2 (5 bases). The CDR3 consists of 15 residues. With 0 bases removed from V and 4 bases from J, the gap between germline ends came to 10 bases. CDR1 and CDR2 (germline): KGHSH, LQKENI. The DNA for the CDR3 is TGTGCCAGCTCACCACCAGTCTGGGAGAAAAACATTCAGTACTTC. Protein product: CASSPPVWEKNIQYF.

This clone was observed many times. The chain links TRBV9 to TRBJ2-5; TRBD2 matches at 8 bases. The germline gives CDR1 SGDLS, CDR2 YYNGEE. With 2 bases clipped from V and 2 bases from J, the junction kept 5 bases outside the gene matches. The CDR3 is 15 residues long. In DNA, the CDR3 is TGTGCCAGCAGCGTTAGCGGGACTAGGCAAGAGACCCAGTACTTC. Its protein product is CASSVSGTRQETQYF.

On this clone itself: A read error may be the cause here, since a much bigger clone is one base away. V gene TRBV11-1 combines with J gene TRBJ2-3; D gene unclear. CDR1 is SGHAT, CDR2 FQDESV, per germline (reference sequence). This CDR3 region has 13 residues. As DNA, the CDR3 is TGTGCCAGCGGCTTGCTAAGCACAGAGACGCAGTATTTT. Amino acid sequence: CASGLLSTETQYF.

This clone is labeled as medium-sized. The chain couples TRBV27 to TRBJ2-1; possibly TRBD2 for D (5 bases). In germline, CDR1 is MNHEY, CDR2 SMNVEV (reference sequence). Between the trimmed V and J ends, which lost 2 bases and 3 bases, there was a span of 8 bases. CDR3 size: 14 residues. Written as DNA, the CDR3 is TGTGCCAGCAGTTTAGACGGGGACTACAATGAGCAGTTCTTC. Translation: CASSLDGDYNEQFF.

This clone showed up many times. This rearrangement joins TRBV6-5 to TRBJ1-4; TRBD1 agrees at 8 bases. The ends lost 0 bases at V and 8 bases at J; junction bases unmatched: 5. Per the germline V gene, CDR1 is MNHEY and CDR2 is SVGAGI. There are 15 residues in the CDR3. The CDR3 DNA is TGTGCCAGCAGTTACTCGTGGACAGGGATGGAAAAACTGTTTTTT. It is translated as CASSYSWTGMEKLFF.

This clone has a count of ten or more. The sample carries other DNA sequences with the same CDR3. The V call is TRBV5-6, the J call TRBJ1-1; possible D gene TRBD1, 5 bases. CDR1 is SGHDT and CDR2 is YYEEEE in the germline V gene. V was cut by 4 bases and J by 1 base, with 8 bases left in between. CDR3 length: 13 residues. The CDR3 DNA follows: TGTGCCAGCAGCCTTGGGGGGAACACTGAAGCTTTCTTT. Its translation: CASSLGGNTEAFF.

This clone was seen only a few times. The chain uses TRBV6-1 and TRBJ2-3; D possibly corresponds to TRBD1 (5 bases). The CDR3 covers 11 residues. CDR1 is MNHNS and CDR2 is SASEGT in the germline V gene. V lost 6 bases, J lost 9 bases, and 10 bases lay in between. DNA of the CDR3: TGTGCCAGCAGCACAGGAATGACGCAGTATTTT. Its translation: CASSTGMTQYF.

In this sample, this clone turned up many times. The V and J genes are TRBV28 and TRBJ2-3; 15 bases match TRBD2. Germline CDR1 MDHEN, CDR2 SYDVKM. The CDR3 runs 17 residues. Trimming took 7 bases from V and 3 from J; bases not matched to a gene: 8. The CDR3 is CASTLSGLAGGTDTQYF. The CDR3 DNA is TGTGCCAGCACCCTAAGTGGACTAGCGGGAGGGACAGATACGCAGTATTTT.

This clone showed up many times. V and J are TRBV12-5 and TRBJ2-5; a weak D match, TRBD2 (5 bases). The germline V gene has CDR1 LGHNT and CDR2 FRNRAP. Trimming removed 3 bases from V and 4 bases from J, with 9 bases in between. The CDR3 is 13 residues long. The DNA of the CDR3 is TGTGCTAGTGGTTTTGGGGAGCGAGAGACCCAGTACTTC. Amino acid sequence: CASGFGERETQYF.

This clone was observed many times. The chain uses TRBV28 and TRBJ1-1; D is ambiguous. CDR3 size: 14 residues. Germline loops: CDR1 MDHEN, CDR2 SYDVKM. V gave up 2 bases and J gave up 4 bases, with 11 bases separating them. The CDR3 sequence is CASSLGGSATEAFF. DNA for the CDR3: TGTGCCAGCAGTTTAGGAGGCTCGGCCACTGAAGCTTTCTTT.

This chain connects TRBV30 to TRBJ1-2, with D possibly matching TRBD1 (6 bases). CDR1 is GTSNPN, CDR2 SVGIG, per germline (reference sequence). There are 12 residues in the CDR3. Trimming removed 4 bases at V and 8 bases at J, with 14 bases between. The CDR3 DNA reads TGTGCCTGGACCCCCGGGGGCCGCGGCTACACCTTC. Its protein product is CAWTPGGRGYTF. Looking up the rest from reference TRBV30 and TRBJ1-2 gives the full variable domain: SQTIHQWPATLVQPVGSPLSLECTVEGTSNPNLYWYRQAAGRGLQLLFYSVGIGQISSEVPQNLSASRPQDRQFILSSKKLLLSDSGFYLCAWTPGGRGYTFGSGTRLTVV.